This TCR beta chain was recovered during a study of blood T cell repertoires in COVID-19. Study as a whole: COVID-19 samples from acute and convalescent phases originated in the United States, Italy and Spain. The cDNA or gDNA used as material had been derived from T cells, B-cell-depleted T cells, or PBMCs.

Trimming pared 7 bases from V and 4 bases from J, leaving 10 bases between. Germline loops: CDR1 SGHAT, CDR2 FQNNGV. This CDR3 has 12 residues. Membership in each cohort depended on participant-reported clinical history. Assay used: immunoSEQ multiplex PCR; TCRdb lists only in-frame clones, some missing. The table has about 310,000 clones, nearly 90% seen once; the top ten hold 3.5% to 4.5%. This receptor was taken from a woman aged 18-29 years with acute COVID-19. Sample: PBMCs or T cells enriched from blood (not recorded which). The chain couples TRBV11-2 to TRBJ1-2, with D maybe TRBD1 (6 bases). CDR3 residues: CASTAGAYGYTF. As DNA, the CDR3 is TGTGCCAGCACCGCGGGGGCCTATGGCTACACCTTC.